The 30 T cell receptor beta chains reported below all come from one sample, sequenced in a study of shared clonotypes between healthy human individuals. It was CD45RO-negative cells, positively selected for CCR7, that made up naive CD8 cells, with terminally differentiated effector memory CD45RA+ cells excluded. Sequencing used immunoSEQ multiplex PCR; TCRdb keeps in-frame clones, though not all of them. This table has some 2,000,000 clones, approximately 94% appearing once. The source material was naive CD8+ T cells sorted from blood. These receptors were obtained from a man younger than 35 in good health.

This clone has just one count. The sample contains more than one DNA sequence encoding this CDR3. The chain employs TRBV7-9 and TRBJ1-1; the D is unclear. Per germline, CDR1 SEHNR and CDR2 FQNEAQ (reference sequence). This CDR3 spans 11 amino acids. V was pared by 1 base and J by 8 bases, with 5 bases between. The CDR3 DNA is TGTGCCAGCAGCTTAGAGGGAGAAGCTTTCTTT. It translates to CASSLEGEAFF.

In this sample, this clone turned up once. The chain couples TRBV27 to TRBJ2-7; 7 bases are shared with TRBD1. V lost 5 bases to trimming and J lost 6 bases; unmatched junction nucleotides: 13. Germline values: CDR1 MNHEY, CDR2 SMNVEV (reference sequence). The CDR3 has 15 amino acids. The CDR3 DNA reads TGTGCCAGCAGTCCACAGGGGTCGGGTAGTGGCGAGCAGTACTTC. Its protein product is CASSPQGSGSGEQYF.

On this clone itself: Other DNA sequences in the same sample also yield this CDR3. The chain joins TRBV11-2 to TRBJ2-3; 7 bases line up with TRBD1. V shed 1 base, J shed 4 bases, and the junction held 2 bases outside the gene matches. CDR1 is SGHAT, CDR2 FQNNGV, per germline. There are 14 residues in the CDR3. CDR3 nucleotides: TGTGCCAGCAGCTTAGGAACAGGGGCAGATACGCAGTATTTT. It encodes CASSLGTGADTQYF.

This clone has a single count. J is TRBJ1-2 and V is TRBV6-5; maybe TRBD1 (6 bases). CDR3 size: 14 residues. Germline values: CDR1 MNHEY, CDR2 SVGAGI. V was cut by 5 bases and J by 3 bases, with 13 bases left in between. The CDR3 DNA reads as TGTGCCAGCAGTGTTTCACAGGGATACTATGGCTACACCTTC. Amino acid sequence: CASSVSQGYYGYTF.

V is TRBV9 and J is TRBJ2-1, with TRBD2 identical over 8 bases. CDR3 size: 16 residues. With 1 base clipped from V and 1 base from J, the junction kept 4 bases outside the gene matches. Germline-derived CDR1 and CDR2 are SGDLS and YYNGEE. CDR3 in amino acids: CASSVSGGGSYNEQFF. CDR3 sequence (DNA): TGTGCCAGCAGCGTATCAGGCGGGGGGTCCTACAATGAGCAGTTCTTC.

The chain couples TRBV6-1 to TRBJ2-7; D gene uncertain. The CDR3 is 12 amino acids. V shed 3 bases and J shed 3 bases, with 6 bases lying between them. Germline V lookup: CDR1 MNHNS, CDR2 SASEGT. CDR3 amino acids: CASSERNYEQYF. CDR3 DNA sequence: TGTGCCAGCAGTGAGCGGAACTACGAGCAGTACTTC.

Notes on this clone: Other DNA sequences in this sample translate to the same CDR3. This CDR3 is CASSEDRNNEKLFF. The CDR3 DNA reads as TGTGCCAGCAGTGAAGACAGGAATAATGAAAAACTGTTTTTT. The J gene is TRBJ1-4, the V gene TRBV6-1, with D perhaps matching TRBD1 (5 bases). The CDR3 covers 14 residues. V lost 1 base, J lost 4 bases, and 7 bases lay in between. The germline CDR1 and CDR2 sequences are MNHNS and SASEGT.

The gene calls are TRBV2 and TRBJ2-1; D is unclear. This CDR3 is 13 amino acids long. Trimming took off 8 bases at V and 0 bases at J, with 8 bases between the two ends. Germline V gene data show CDR1 as SNHLY and CDR2 as FYNNEI. CDR3 amino acids: CASHQISYNEQFF. In nucleotides, the CDR3 is TGTGCCAGCCATCAGATCTCCTACAATGAGCAGTTCTTC.

The chain uses TRBV29-1 and TRBJ2-7; a possible D gene is TRBD2 (6 bases). The V gene's germline CDR1 is SQVTM and CDR2 ANQGSEA. This CDR3 contains 13 residues. V lost 7 bases, J lost 4 bases, and 17 bases lay in between. CDR3 in amino acids: CSADITGGYEQYF. In nucleotides, the CDR3 is TGCAGCGCTGATATAACCGGGGGTTACGAGCAGTACTTC.

This CDR3 is CASSLSGNTGELFF. CDR3 bases: TGCGCCAGCAGCCTGAGCGGAAACACCGGGGAGCTGTTTTTT. The chain recombines TRBV4-1 with TRBJ2-2; a weak D match, TRBD2 (5 bases). The germline CDR1 and CDR2 sequences are MGHRA and YSYEKL. With 4 bases removed from V and 2 bases from J, the gap between germline ends came to 8 bases. The CDR3 consists of 14 residues.

This sequence joins TRBV4-1 and TRBJ2-7; no definite D call. This CDR3 is 13 amino acids long. V lost 4 bases and J 2 bases, leaving 9 bases between the germline ends. Germline lookup yields CDR1 MGHRA and CDR2 YSYEKL. CDR3 loop: CASSPLPAYEQYF. The CDR3 nucleotides are TGCGCCAGCAGCCCCCTTCCGGCCTACGAGCAGTACTTC.

The rearrangement joins TRBV7-8 to TRBJ1-5; D gene uncertain. CDR3 length: 13 residues. Trimming removed 1 base at V and 9 bases at J, with 10 bases between. Germline V lookup: CDR1 SGHVS, CDR2 FQNEAQ. The DNA for the CDR3 is TGTGCCAGCAGCTTAGGGACTGGCTGGCCCCAGCATTTT. Its protein product is CASSLGTGWPQHF.

This clone was counted a single time. The J gene is TRBJ2-7, the V gene TRBV28; D is undetermined. The CDR3 totals 14 residues. Germline V gene data show CDR1 as MDHEN and CDR2 as SYDVKM. The V end lost 3 bases, the J end lost 3 bases, and 12 bases lay between the germline ends. For the CDR3, the DNA is TGTGCCAGCAGTTTGGGCGCCTTGGGCTACGAGCAGTACTTC. Its translation is CASSLGALGYEQYF.

The CDR3 reads CASSDGTGGYNEQFF. CDR3 nucleotides: TGTGCCAGCAGCGACGGGACAGGGGGCTACAATGAGCAGTTCTTC. The V call is TRBV27, the J call TRBJ2-1; TRBD1 matches 11 bases. Germline values: CDR1 MNHEY, CDR2 SMNVEV (reference sequence). The J segment lost 3 bases and the V segment lost 6 bases, leaving 4 bases of the junction unmatched. The CDR3 sequence is 15 residues long.

The chain combines TRBV11-2 with TRBJ2-7, with TRBD1 as a possible D gene (6 bases). Germline-derived CDR1 and CDR2 are SGHAT and FQNNGV. The V end lost 4 bases, the J end lost 3 bases, and 13 bases lay between the germline ends. CDR3 size: 14 residues. The CDR3 DNA is TGTGCCAGCAGCTCCGGGGACATTAGCTACGAGCAGTACTTC. Protein sequence: CASSSGDISYEQYF.

Regarding this clone: Other DNA sequences in the sample encode the same CDR3. The J gene is TRBJ1-3, the V gene TRBV4-1; the D is unclear. The CDR3 totals 15 residues. Germline V lookup: CDR1 MGHRA, CDR2 YSYEKL. Trimming shortened V by 1 base and J by 0 bases, and 7 bases separated the two germline ends. CDR3 sequence: CASSQVGSSGNTIYF. The CDR3 DNA sequence: TGCGCCAGCAGCCAAGTAGGCAGCTCTGGAAACACCATATATTTT.

This rearrangement joins TRBV9 to TRBJ2-1; 7 positions agree with TRBD1. Looked up from germline, CDR1 is SGDLS and CDR2 is YYNGEE. Trimming removed 1 base from V and 8 bases from J; junction bases left unmatched: 15. The CDR3 is 17 amino acids. The CDR3 region is CASSVLEQGLTDHEQFF. CDR3 coding DNA: TGTGCCAGCAGCGTACTGGAACAGGGGCTTACAGACCATGAGCAGTTCTTC.

A note on this clone: Other DNA sequences in this specimen translate into the identical CDR3. The J gene is TRBJ1-1, the V gene TRBV13; D remains ambiguous. V was pared by 4 bases and J by 0 bases, with 6 bases between. The CDR3 totals 13 residues. CDR1 is PRHDT, CDR2 FYEKMQ, per germline (reference sequence). As DNA, the CDR3 is TGTGCCAGCAGCTCCGGTATGAACACTGAAGCTTTCTTT. This gives the protein CASSSGMNTEAFF.

As to this clone: Other DNA sequences in the same sample also yield this CDR3. The CDR3 sequence: CASSLVAGSGETQYF. The CDR3, as DNA: TGTGCCAGCAGCTTAGTAGCGGGGAGTGGGGAGACCCAGTACTTC. V is TRBV7-2 and J is TRBJ2-5, with 8 bases matching TRBD2. The CDR3 contains 15 residues. The J segment lost 5 bases and the V segment lost 1 base, leaving 6 bases of the junction unmatched. The germline V gene encodes CDR1 SGHTA and CDR2 FQGNSA.

The genes are TRBV27 and TRBJ2-1; 10 positions agree with TRBD2. The CDR3 has 16 amino acids. The V segment lost 4 bases and the J segment 4 bases; nucleotides outside the gene matches: 7. CDR1 is MNHEY, CDR2 SMNVEV, per germline (reference sequence). CDR3 sequence: CASSSIAGGPYNEQFF. The CDR3 coding sequence is TGTGCCAGCAGTTCCATAGCGGGAGGCCCTTACAATGAGCAGTTCTTC.

The genes are TRBV7-9 and TRBJ2-2, with D unresolved. CDR3 length: 15 amino acids. V was clipped by 10 bases and J by 0 bases, with 15 bases between them. CDR1 and CDR2 from the germline V gene are SEHNR and FQNEAQ (reference sequence). In DNA form, the CDR3 reads TGTGCCACAGACGGAGAACGACCGAACACCGGGGAGCTGTTTTTT. Translated, it gives CATDGERPNTGELFF.

The chain uses TRBV2 and TRBJ2-3; either TRBD1 or TRBD2 may supply D (5 bases each). The CDR3 runs 17 residues. V lost 2 bases, J lost 0 bases, and 15 bases lay in between. Germline V CDR1 and CDR2: SNHLY, FYNNEI. CDR3 nucleotides: TGTGCCAGCAGTGAAATGGAGGAAGACAGTAGCACAGATACGCAGTATTTT. Its protein product is CASSEMEEDSSTDTQYF.

The rearrangement links TRBV6-5 to TRBJ1-5; 7 bases fit TRBD1. CDR3 length equals 14 residues. The trim removed 4 bases at V and 5 bases at J, leaving 5 bases unmatched. Germline loops: CDR1 MNHEY, CDR2 SVGAGI. The CDR3 protein is CASSFDRADQPQHF. CDR3 DNA: TGTGCCAGCAGTTTCGACAGGGCCGATCAGCCCCAGCATTTT.

The J gene is TRBJ1-3, the V gene TRBV9, with 8 bases that match TRBD1. V lost 0 bases and J lost 4; bases outside the gene matches: 6. Germline CDR1 and CDR2: SGDLS and YYNGEE. This CDR3 is built from 16 residues. CDR3 residues: CASSVEGQGGGNTIYF. CDR3 coding DNA: TGTGCCAGCAGCGTAGAAGGACAGGGAGGCGGAAACACCATATATTTT.

A note on this clone: The sample holds other DNA sequences that translate to the same CDR3. The genes are TRBV28 and TRBJ2-7; either TRBD1 or TRBD2 may fit D (5 bases each). Per the germline V gene, CDR1 is MDHEN and CDR2 is SYDVKM. V was trimmed by 2 bases and J by 6 bases, leaving 8 bases between them. CDR3 length: 12 residues. CDR3 sequence (DNA): TGTGCCAGCAGTTTAGGTGGGGGCGAGCAGTACTTC. This sequence encodes CASSLGGGEQYF.

This clone was found once. This chain links TRBV7-8 with TRBJ1-1, with D possibly being TRBD1 (6 bases). V was trimmed by 2 bases and J by 5 bases, leaving 12 bases between them. This CDR3 has 14 amino acids. Germline V lookup: CDR1 SGHVS, CDR2 FQNEAQ. CDR3 loop: CASSLSEGETEAFF. The CDR3 bases are TGTGCCAGCAGCTTAAGCGAGGGGGAAACTGAAGCTTTCTTT.

This chain uses TRBV9 with TRBJ2-3, with TRBD1 identical over 7 bases. Per germline, CDR1 SGDLS and CDR2 YYNGEE. The CDR3 loop spans 17 amino acids. V gave up 0 bases and J gave up 3 bases; unmatched junction bases: 10. For the CDR3, the DNA is TGTGCCAGCAGCGTAGTTGGTAACAGGGGCTGGACAGATACGCAGTATTTT. Translating gives CASSVVGNRGWTDTQYF.

V usage is TRBV4-1 and J usage is TRBJ2-1; D perhaps matches TRBD2 (6 bases). The CDR3 runs to 14 residues. The V end was cut by 1 base, the J end by 12 bases, with 16 bases between. Germline lookup yields CDR1 MGHRA and CDR2 YSYEKL. The CDR3 DNA follows: TGCGCCAGCAGCCAAGTGTCAGGCGGGATGGTGCAGTTCTTC. As protein: CASSQVSGGMVQFF.

A note on this clone: Other DNA sequences in this sample translate to the same CDR3. This chain connects TRBV9 to TRBJ1-1, with D unresolved. V was clipped by 0 bases and J by 5 bases, with 8 bases between them. CDR1 and CDR2 from the germline V gene are SGDLS and YYNGEE. This CDR3 contains 13 residues. Written as DNA, the CDR3 is TGTGCCAGCAGCGTAGGCGGCGAGACTGAAGCTTTCTTT. Its translation is CASSVGGETEAFF.

V and J are TRBV5-4 and TRBJ2-1, with 8 bases aligning to TRBD2. Trimming took 0 bases from V and 5 from J; bases not matched to a gene: 1. Germline CDR1 SGHNT, CDR2 YYREEE (reference sequence). The CDR3 extends over 14 amino acids. The CDR3 loop reads CASSLALADNEQFF. CDR3 nucleotide sequence: TGTGCCAGCAGCTTGGCACTAGCGGACAATGAGCAGTTCTTC.